Presented here are 13 T cell receptor beta chains from one specimen sequenced in a study of blood T cells in healthy people across ages. Using a J-beta primer mix together with a sample-barcoded 5' primer, a second PCR was run for roughly 6 to 11 cycles. MiXCR, run by TCRdb on the 5' RACE reads, gives a single entry per CDR3 protein. The table includes about 1 million distinct CDR3 sequences, 35% to 55% detected once. Material: blood. The receptors originated from a woman aged 60-75 years in good health.

This clonotype has only one observation. At one boundary the junction diverges from the germline segment, which might be a read error. V usage is TRBV27 and J usage is TRBJ2-6; possibly TRBD2 for D (6 bases). This CDR3 region has 16 residues. Germline CDR1 is MNHEY and CDR2 is SMNVEV (reference sequence). Here the CDR3 reads CTSIGLGGTGANVLTF. DNA for the CDR3: TGTACCAGCATTGGGTTGGGGGGTACTGGGGCCAACGTCCTGACTTTC.

This clonotype has just a few counts. V usage is TRBV7-6 and J usage is TRBJ2-5; D possibly uses TRBD1 or TRBD2 (5 bases each). Per germline, CDR1 SGHVS and CDR2 FNYEAQ. With 3 bases removed from V and 5 bases from J, the gap between germline ends came to 16 bases. The CDR3 is 15 amino acids. This chain's CDR3 is CASSLKYGGRETQYF. The CDR3 nucleotides are TGTGCCAGCAGCTTGAAGTATGGGGGTCGGGAGACCCAGTACTTC.

V usage is TRBV12-3 or TRBV12-4 and J usage is TRBJ2-5; 8 bases match TRBD2. V trimming: 2 bases; J trimming: 4 bases; junction bases outside the gene matches: 3. The length of the CDR3 is 14 residues. The CDR3 is CASSLFAGGETQYF. The CDR3 bases are TGTGCCAGCAGTTTATTTGCGGGAGGAGAGACCCAGTACTTC.

In its sample, this clonotype was seen a few times. This chain uses TRBV11-3 with TRBJ1-1; D ambiguous. The length of the CDR3 is 13 residues. Germline V gene data show CDR1 as SGHNT and CDR2 as YENEEA. Trimming cost V 2 bases and J 7 bases, with 11 bases left between them. The CDR3 sequence is CASSLRLGYEAFF. CDR3 nucleotides: TGTGCCAGCAGCTTACGGTTGGGGTATGAAGCTTTCTTT.

This clonotype was found a few times. J is TRBJ2-5 and V is TRBV29-1; D unresolved. The CDR3 extends over 10 amino acids. Germline-derived CDR1 and CDR2 are SQVTM and ANQGSEA. Trimming took 5 bases from V and 0 from J, leaving 1 base between them. The CDR3 loop is CSVHQETQYF. For the CDR3, the DNA is TGCAGCGTTCACCAAGAGACCCAGTACTTC.

This clonotype was detected only a few times. The chain couples TRBV20-1 to TRBJ2-5; 8 nucleotides match TRBD2. Germline V gives CDR1 DFQATT, CDR2 SNEGSKA (reference sequence). Trimming removed 6 bases from V and 7 bases from J; junction bases left unmatched: 13. The CDR3 has 14 residues. CDR3: CSAPTSGPPRTQYF. The CDR3 DNA follows: TGCAGTGCGCCTACTAGCGGCCCCCCAAGGACCCAGTACTTC.

The rearrangement links TRBV20-1 to TRBJ2-3; 10 bases are a match to TRBD2. Trimming cost V 6 bases and J 1 base; bases outside gene matches: 7. The CDR3 is 15 amino acids. In germline, CDR1 is DFQATT, CDR2 SNEGSKA (reference sequence). DNA of the CDR3: TGCAGTGCCACTCCCAGCGGGAGGGGCACAGATACGCAGTATTTT. Translation gives CSATPSGRGTDTQYF.

This clonotype was counted between two and nine times. The rearrangement links TRBV28 to TRBJ2-3, with D possibly called TRBD1 or TRBD2 (5 bases each). CDR3 size: 14 residues. CDR1 and CDR2 from the germline V gene are MDHEN and SYDVKM. Deletions cut 2 bases from V and 3 bases from J, with 9 bases between. CDR3 residues: CASSLGGQTDTQYF. CDR3 sequence (DNA): TGTGCCAGCAGTTTAGGGGGTCAAACAGATACGCAGTATTTT.

The sample holds a few counts of this clonotype. The chain links TRBV10-3 to TRBJ1-4; 10 bases are shared with TRBD1. The length of the CDR3 is 14 residues. The germline V gene encodes CDR1 ENHRY and CDR2 SYGVKD. The ends lost 10 bases at V and 3 bases at J; junction bases unmatched: 5. The CDR3: CATGQGEANEKLFF. In nucleotides, the CDR3 is TGTGCCACCGGACAGGGGGAGGCTAATGAAAAACTGTTTTTT.

V gene TRBV28 combines with J gene TRBJ1-2, with TRBD1 as a possible D gene (6 bases). Germline V gene data show CDR1 as MDHEN and CDR2 as SYDVKM. The CDR3 has 14 residues. Trimming removed 7 bases from V and 6 bases from J, with 18 bases in between. CDR3 sequence reads: CASTPPGAGDGYTF. CDR3 DNA sequence: TGTGCCAGCACTCCCCCTGGGGCAGGGGATGGCTACACCTTC.

This chain links TRBV11-1 with TRBJ2-1; D call uncertain. V was clipped by 0 bases and J by 5 bases, with 8 bases between them. The CDR3 runs to 14 residues. Germline CDR1 SGHAT, CDR2 FQDESV (reference sequence). CDR3 region: CASSLARRNNEQFF. The CDR3 DNA sequence: TGTGCCAGCAGCTTAGCGCGCAGGAACAATGAGCAGTTCTTC.

This clonotype was counted a few times. The chain couples TRBV19 to TRBJ2-3; 8 nucleotides match TRBD2. The CDR3 sequence is 13 residues long. V shed 6 bases, J shed 3 bases, and the junction held 2 bases outside the gene matches. In germline, CDR1 is LNHDA, CDR2 SQIVND (reference sequence). The DNA for the CDR3 is TGTGCCAGTAGCCAGCGGGAGACAGATACGCAGTATTTT. Its protein product is CASSQRETDTQYF. Complete variable domain (other parts from reference TRBV19 and TRBJ2-3): DGGITQSPKYLFRKEGQNVTLSCEQNLNHDAMYWYRQDPGQGLRLIYYSQIVNDFQKGDIAEGYSVSREKKESFPLTVTSAQKNPTAFYLCASSQRETDTQYFGPGTRLTVL.

The chain joins TRBV7-9 to TRBJ2-7; a weak D match, TRBD1 (6 bases). The CDR3 runs 14 residues. The germline V and J ends were trimmed by 5 bases and 2 bases, with 13 bases remaining between them. Looked up from germline, CDR1 is SEHNR and CDR2 is FQNEAQ (reference sequence). The CDR3 DNA sequence: TGTGCCAGCAGCCCCTCTTGGGGGCCCTACGAGCAGTACTTC. Protein: CASSPSWGPYEQYF.